This passage covers 19 T cell receptor beta chains from one sample sequenced in a study of shared clonotypes between healthy human individuals. TCRdb's table, derived via immunoSEQ multiplex PCR, lists solely in-frame clones and lacks some. The sample has approximately 2.4 million clones; approximately 96% are singletons. The specimen was naive CD4+ T cells sorted from blood. As to subset: CD45RA+ positively selected. These receptor sequences come from a man aged 18 to 29 in good health.

The chain couples TRBV28 to TRBJ1-5; D possibly corresponds to TRBD1 (5 bases). V lost 5 bases to trimming and J lost 6 bases, with 23 bases between them. The length of the CDR3 is 17 residues. Germline lookup yields CDR1 MDHEN and CDR2 SYDVKM. The CDR3 protein is CASSPGDLTGHGQPQHF. In DNA form, the CDR3 reads TGTGCCAGCAGTCCGGGGGACTTAACTGGGCACGGTCAGCCCCAGCATTTT. The complete variable domain, with remaining parts taken from reference TRBV28 and TRBJ1-5, reads DVKVTQSSRYLVKRTGEKVFLECVQDMDHENMFWYRQDPGLGLRLIYFSYDVKMKEKGDIPEGYSVSREKKERFSLILESASTNQTSMYLCASSPGDLTGHGQPQHFGDGTRLSIL.

V gene TRBV5-4 combines with J gene TRBJ2-6; perhaps TRBD1 as D (6 bases). Per the germline V gene, CDR1 is SGHNT and CDR2 is YYREEE (reference sequence). CDR3 length: 16 residues. The germline V and J ends were trimmed by 4 bases and 2 bases, with 13 bases remaining between them. DNA for the CDR3: TGTGCCAGCAGCGTGGACAGTAACCCTGGGGCCAACGTCCTGACTTTC. It codes for CASSVDSNPGANVLTF. The full variable domain, completed using reference TRBV5-4 and TRBJ2-6, is ETGVTQSPTHLIKTRGQQVTLRCSSQSGHNTVSWYQQALGQGPQFIFQYYREEENGRGNFPPRFSGLQFPNYSSELNVNALELDDSALYLCASSVDSNPGANVLTFGAGSRLTVL.

V gene TRBV5-1 combines with J gene TRBJ1-1, with TRBD1 as a possible D gene (5 bases). The germline CDR1 and CDR2 sequences are SGHRS and YFSETQ. V lost 4 bases, J lost 11 bases, and 21 bases lay in between. The CDR3 consists of 14 residues. The CDR3 nucleotides read TGCGCCAGCAGCCCCCGGGTAGGGGCGCGAGGGGCTTTCTTT. Amino acids: CASSPRVGARGAFF.

This chain links TRBV2 with TRBJ2-3, with D possibly TRBD2 on 6 matching bases. CDR3 size: 14 residues. V lost 7 bases and J lost 2, with 13 bases in between. Germline V gene lookup returns CDR1 SNHLY and CDR2 FYNNEI. In DNA form, the CDR3 reads TGTGCCAGCAAGGGCGGGGCCCACACAGATACGCAGTATTTT. This sequence encodes CASKGGAHTDTQYF. Variable domain in full (rest from reference TRBV2 and TRBJ2-3): EPEVTQTPSHQVTQMGQEVILRCVPISNHLYFYWYRQILGQKVEFLVSFYNNEISEKSEIFDDQFSVERPDGSNFTLKIRSTKLEDSAMYFCASKGGAHTDTQYFGPGTRLTVL.

The chain couples TRBV28 to TRBJ1-5, with D perhaps matching TRBD1 (5 bases). Germline V gene sequence: CDR1 MDHEN, CDR2 SYDVKM. The CDR3 spans 16 residues. V was shortened by 5 bases and J by 1 base, with 15 bases between the two germline ends. CDR3 bases: TGTGCCAGCAGTCCCCCCGGGGGTTGGAGCAATCAGCCCCAGCATTTT. Translation gives CASSPPGGWSNQPQHF.

A note on this clone: The same CDR3 can be traced to other DNA sequences in this sample. V and J are TRBV5-4 and TRBJ2-7; D may be TRBD1 (6 bases). The CDR3 is 13 residues long. V was shortened by 2 bases and J by 3 bases, with 9 bases between the two germline ends. Germline V CDR1 and CDR2: SGHNT, YYREEE (reference sequence). The CDR3 spells CASSFGQSYEQYF. DNA for the CDR3: TGTGCCAGCAGCTTCGGACAGAGCTACGAGCAGTACTTC.

The CDR3 sequence is CASRRGAGETQYF. DNA for the CDR3: TGTGCCAGCCGCAGGGGGGCGGGAGAGACCCAGTACTTC. V is TRBV11-2 and J is TRBJ2-5, with D perhaps TRBD1 (7 bases). The CDR3 has 13 amino acids. V gave up 8 bases and J gave up 4 bases, with 14 bases separating them. Germline V gene lookup returns CDR1 SGHAT and CDR2 FQNNGV.

This clone has a single count. The same CDR3 is also encoded by other DNA sequences in this sample. CDR3 in amino acids: CASSLIRGDTGELFF. DNA for the CDR3: TGCGCCAGCAGCTTGATACGGGGTGATACCGGGGAGCTGTTTTTT. The chain recombines TRBV5-1 with TRBJ2-2, with a possible D match to TRBD2 (5 bases). Germline V gives CDR1 SGHRS, CDR2 YFSETQ. The CDR3 is made up of 15 amino acids. Trimming removed 1 base from V and 5 bases from J, with 12 bases in between.

The chain uses TRBV11-2 and TRBJ2-5; no definite D call. V dropped 0 bases and J dropped 11 bases, with 7 bases sitting between them. The CDR3 spans 11 residues. CDR1 is SGHAT and CDR2 is FQNNGV in the germline V gene. The CDR3 loop reads CASSLDRSQYF. As DNA, the CDR3 is TGTGCCAGCAGCTTAGACCGCAGTCAGTACTTC. Full variable domain (missing parts from reference TRBV11-2 and TRBJ2-5): EAGVAQSPRYKIIEKRQSVAFWCNPISGHATLYWYQQILGQGPKLLIQFQNNGVVDDSQLPKDRFSAERLKGVDSTLKIQPAKLEDSAVYLCASSLDRSQYFGPGTRLLVL.

This chain links TRBV27 with TRBJ2-2; the D is unclear. This CDR3 comprises 12 residues. Looked up from germline, CDR1 is MNHEY and CDR2 is SMNVEV (reference sequence). Trimming left V 6 bases short and J 7 bases short, with 9 bases between. CDR3 DNA sequence: TGTGCCAGCAGCTGGAGAGGCGGGGAGCTGTTTTTT. The encoded protein is CASSWRGGELFF.

Of note for this clone: The junction shows a germline mismatch at one end, possibly a read error. The chain employs TRBV7-7 and TRBJ2-1; maybe TRBD2 (5 bases). The CDR3 length is 15 residues. The germline V gene encodes CDR1 SSHAT and CDR2 FNYEAQ (reference sequence). The CDR3: CASSLGLSVENEQFF. The CDR3 region has the DNA TGTGCTAGCAGCTTAGGACTCTCGGTTGAGAATGAGCAGTTCTTC. The variable domain in full, with the rest retrieved from reference TRBV7-7 and TRBJ2-1, is GAGVSQSPRYKVTKRGQDVTLRCDPISSHATLYWYQQALGQGPEFLTYFNYEAQPDKSGLPSDRFSAERPEGSISTLTIQRTEQRDSAMYRCASSLGLSVENEQFFGPGTRLTVL.

The genes are TRBV30 and TRBJ2-2, with 11 bases that match TRBD1. Germline values: CDR1 GTSNPN, CDR2 SVGIG (reference sequence). CDR3 length equals 13 residues. CDR3 coding DNA: TGTGCGACGGACAGGGGGCTCCCCGGGGAGCTGTTTTTT. Amino acids: CATDRGLPGELFF.

Details on this clone: Distinct nucleotide sequences in the sample also encode this CDR3. V and J are TRBV6-1 and TRBJ2-7; 7 nucleotides match TRBD1. This CDR3 has 15 amino acids. V dropped 3 bases and J dropped 3; count of bases not matched to a gene: 8. Per the germline V gene, CDR1 is MNHNS and CDR2 is SASEGT. CDR3 DNA sequence: TGTGCCAGCAGTGACCCAGACAGGGTATACTACGAGCAGTACTTC. It translates to CASSDPDRVYYEQYF.

V and J are TRBV9 and TRBJ2-7, with a weak D call TRBD1 (6 bases). Trimming took off 0 bases at V and 0 bases at J, with 10 bases between the two ends. The V gene's germline CDR1 is SGDLS and CDR2 YYNGEE. This CDR3 has 15 residues. The CDR3 DNA sequence: TGTGCCAGCAGCGTAGATGACAGGTTCTCCTACGAGCAGTACTTC. Translation gives CASSVDDRFSYEQYF.

This chain links TRBV30 with TRBJ2-3, with D perhaps matching TRBD1 or TRBD2 (5 bases each). CDR3 size: 15 residues. CDR1 is GTSNPN, CDR2 SVGIG, per germline (reference sequence). Trimming removed 1 base at V and 0 bases at J, with 11 bases between. CDR3 region: CAWSAGDRSTDTQYF. CDR3 in DNA: TGTGCCTGGAGTGCCGGGGACCGAAGCACAGATACGCAGTATTTT.

This clone was counted between two and nine times. Other nucleotide sequences in the sample specify the same CDR3. This sequence joins TRBV2 and TRBJ2-1, with D uncertain. The CDR3 runs 12 residues. From germline, CDR1 is SNHLY and CDR2 FYNNEI. V was trimmed by 3 bases and J by 1 base, leaving 1 base between them. CDR3 bases: TGTGCCAGCAGTGATTCCTACAATGAGCAGTTCTTC. Its translation: CASSDSYNEQFF.

The J gene is TRBJ1-5, the V gene TRBV6-5, with TRBD1 identical over 9 bases. The CDR3 contains 14 residues. The germline V gene encodes CDR1 MNHEY and CDR2 SVGAGI. V was clipped by 6 bases and J by 6 bases; unmatched bases: 6. CDR3 region: CASSWTGVGQPQHF. For the CDR3, the DNA is TGTGCCAGCAGCTGGACAGGGGTCGGTCAGCCCCAGCATTTT.

The rearrangement links TRBV2 to TRBJ1-6, with TRBD1 identical over 7 bases. This CDR3 contains 11 residues. V shed 5 bases and J 14 bases; nucleotides not matched to a gene: 3. Germline lookup yields CDR1 SNHLY and CDR2 FYNNEI. Written as DNA, the CDR3 is TGTGCCAGCAGTACAGGGGTGGCCCTCCACTTT. Translation: CASSTGVALHF.

The rearrangement joins TRBV9 to TRBJ2-3; 7 nucleotides line up with TRBD1. CDR3 length: 14 amino acids. The V segment lost 0 bases and the J segment 6 bases; nucleotides outside the gene matches: 4. Germline assignment: CDR1 SGDLS and CDR2 YYNGEE. The CDR3 DNA reads TGTGCCAGCAGCGTAGAGGGGGCAGGGGATACGCAGTATTTT. Translating it yields CASSVEGAGDTQYF.